Following are 30 T cell receptor beta chains from one sample sequenced in a study of response to subunit inactivated influenza vaccine. TCRdb independently ran MiXCR on the RT-PCR reads; one entry per CDR3 protein. The data hold about 530,000 distinct CDR3 sequences, with approximately 12% observed a single time. This specimen consisted of PBMCs from blood, obtained on the day of vaccination. All receptors come from a middle-aged man who received an inactivated influenza vaccine.

This clonotype showed up many times. This rearrangement joins TRBV7-3 to TRBJ2-1; a weak D match, TRBD2 (6 bases). The CDR3 extends over 15 amino acids. Trimming took off 2 bases at V and 2 bases at J, with 10 bases between the two ends. Per germline, CDR1 SGHTA and CDR2 FQGTGA. The CDR3 DNA sequence: TGTGCCAGCAGCTTACTGGCGGGAACCTACAATGAGCAGTTCTTC. Residues: CASSLLAGTYNEQFF. Looking up the rest from reference TRBV7-3 and TRBJ2-1 gives the full variable domain: GAGVSQTPSNKVTEKGKYVELRCDPISGHTALYWYRQSLGQGPEFLIYFQGTGAADDSGLPNDRFFAVRPEGSVSTLKIQRTERGDSAVYLCASSLLAGTYNEQFFGPGTRLTVL.

The table lists this clonotype with a few counts. The chain uses TRBV20-1 and TRBJ1-2, with D possibly matching TRBD1 (5 bases). Looked up from germline, CDR1 is DFQATT and CDR2 is SNEGSKA (reference sequence). This CDR3 has 13 residues. Trimming stripped 3 bases from V and 6 bases from J, with 14 bases between. This CDR3 reads CSASKGLGDGYTF. The CDR3 DNA follows: TGCAGTGCTAGTAAGGGACTCGGTGATGGCTACACCTTC.

This clonotype showed up just a few times. This chain uses TRBV5-6 with TRBJ2-1; TRBD1 or TRBD2 may be the D gene (6 bases each). Between the trimmed V and J ends, which lost 0 bases and 4 bases, there was a span of 14 bases. Germline CDR1 and CDR2: SGHDT and YYEEEE. The CDR3 is 16 residues long. CDR3 sequence (DNA): TGTGCCAGCAGCTTGGCCCCGGGGGCGAAATACAATGAGCAGTTCTTC. It translates to CASSLAPGAKYNEQFF.

This clonotype came up many times. V usage is TRBV29-1 and J usage is TRBJ2-5; D gene unclear. The germline gives CDR1 SQVTM, CDR2 ANQGSEA. CDR3 length: 12 residues. The V end was cut by 3 bases, the J end by 4 bases, with 9 bases between. The DNA of the CDR3 is TGCAGCGTTGACCCTCGCGGAGAGACCCAGTACTTC. This sequence encodes CSVDPRGETQYF.

This clonotype was seen many times. The rearrangement joins TRBV6-2 or TRBV6-3 to TRBJ1-5, with TRBD1 identical over 11 bases. The germline V gene encodes CDR1 MNHEY and CDR2 SVGEGT. There are 14 residues in the CDR3. V trimming: 10 bases; J trimming: 6 bases; junction bases outside the gene matches: 8. The CDR3 reads CATGGQGAVQPQHF. CDR3 in DNA: TGTGCCACTGGAGGACAGGGGGCGGTTCAGCCCCAGCATTTT.

This clonotype appeared a few times. This chain uses TRBV5-5 with TRBJ2-7, with TRBD1 matching 7 bases. The CDR3 is made up of 15 amino acids. CDR1 SGHKS and CDR2 YYEKEE come from the germline V gene (reference sequence). The junction had 6 bases not matched to a gene; V was cut back by 1 base and J by 2 bases. In DNA, the CDR3 is TGTGCCAGCAGCTTGACAGGGGTTTACGCCTACGAGCAGTACTTC. This gives the protein CASSLTGVYAYEQYF.

The table lists this clonotype with a few counts. The rearrangement joins TRBV18 to TRBJ1-1; no definite D call. V was clipped by 2 bases and J by 2 bases, with 12 bases between them. The CDR3 is 15 residues long. Germline CDR1 is KGHSH and CDR2 is LQKENI. CDR3 nucleotides: TGTGCCAGCTCACCAACCGGGCAAGTAAACACTGAAGCTTTCTTT. This sequence encodes CASSPTGQVNTEAFF.

In its sample, this clonotype was seen a few times. The chain uses TRBV29-1 and TRBJ2-7, with 10 bases lining up with TRBD1. The junction had 4 bases not matched to a gene; V was cut back by 7 bases and J by 1 base. This CDR3 spans 13 amino acids. Germline V gene lookup returns CDR1 SQVTM and CDR2 ANQGSEA. The DNA of the CDR3 is TGCAGCGCTGGGGACAGGGGTTCCTACGAGCAGTACTTC. Amino acids: CSAGDRGSYEQYF.

The chain joins TRBV7-6 to TRBJ2-3, with TRBD2 matching over 11 bases. Germline V lookup: CDR1 SGHVS, CDR2 FNYEAQ. Trimming took 1 base from V and 4 from J; bases not matched to a gene: 10. CDR3 length: 18 residues. The CDR3 DNA is TGTGCCAGCAGCTTAGAAGGTCCTAGCGGGGGGTCGGCAGATACGCAGTATTTT. Amino acid sequence: CASSLEGPSGGSADTQYF.

The sample holds a few counts of this clonotype. The rearrangement uses TRBV7-9 and TRBJ2-2; D is perhaps TRBD1 or TRBD2 (5 bases each). Germline loops: CDR1 SEHNR, CDR2 FQNEAQ (reference sequence). Trimming took 6 bases from V and 1 from J, leaving 18 bases between them. This CDR3 is built from 17 residues. Here the CDR3 reads CASRTHPGRQNTGELFF. CDR3 in DNA: TGTGCCAGCAGAACCCACCCGGGACGGCAGAACACCGGGGAGCTGTTTTTT.

This clonotype has at least ten counts. The chain uses TRBV7-2 and TRBJ1-6; 8 nucleotides agree with TRBD1. CDR1 and CDR2 from the germline V gene are SGHTA and FQGNSA. The V segment lost 4 bases and the J segment 9 bases; nucleotides outside the gene matches: 8. The CDR3 has 15 residues. DNA of the CDR3: TGTGCCAGCAGCTCGACGACAGGGGTTGGTTCACCCCTCCACTTT. Protein product: CASSSTTGVGSPLHF.

This chain's CDR3 is CASVNRGMRETQYF. The CDR3 DNA reads as TGTGCCAGCGTTAACAGGGGAATGAGAGAGACCCAGTACTTC. The chain is built from TRBV2 and TRBJ2-5, with 7 bases aligning to TRBD1. Germline V gene data show CDR1 as SNHLY and CDR2 as FYNNEI. The J segment lost 4 bases and the V segment lost 8 bases, leaving 10 bases of the junction unmatched. This CDR3 has 14 amino acids.

This clonotype showed up many times. The chain links TRBV12-3 or TRBV12-4 to TRBJ2-2, with 9 nucleotides matching TRBD1. After removal of 0 bases from V and 0 bases from J, the junction contained 11 bases not matched to a gene. The CDR3 spans 20 residues. The CDR3: CASSLALGGTGRPNTGELFF. The CDR3 region has the DNA TGTGCCAGCAGTTTAGCGCTTGGCGGGACAGGGAGGCCGAACACCGGGGAGCTGTTTTTT.

The chain carries TRBV15 and TRBJ2-3, with D perhaps matching TRBD1 (6 bases). This CDR3 is 15 amino acids long. The V and J ends lost 2 bases and 2 bases respectively, with 11 bases between them. Germline lookup yields CDR1 LNHNV and CDR2 YYDKDF (reference sequence). The CDR3 protein is CATSRYAGDTDTQYF. In nucleotides, the CDR3 is TGTGCCACCAGCAGATATGCAGGGGACACAGATACGCAGTATTTT.

In its sample, this clonotype was seen a few times. V and J are TRBV20-1 and TRBJ2-7; 7 nucleotides agree with TRBD1. Germline loops: CDR1 DFQATT, CDR2 SNEGSKA (reference sequence). There are 14 residues in the CDR3. J was trimmed by 0 bases and V by 3 bases; bases with no gene match: 5. CDR3 protein: CSASRAGGSYEQYF. The CDR3 nucleotides read TGCAGTGCTAGTCGGGCAGGGGGCTCCTACGAGCAGTACTTC.

This clonotype was recorded a few times. The chain couples TRBV10-3 to TRBJ2-1, with D tentatively TRBD1 or TRBD2 (5 bases each). V was pared by 5 bases and J by 8 bases, with 16 bases between. Germline V gene lookup returns CDR1 ENHRY and CDR2 SYGVKD. CDR3 length: 14 residues. In DNA, the CDR3 is TGTGCCATCAGTATGACCGGGACGAGGGATGAGCAGTTCTTC. It is translated as CAISMTGTRDEQFF.

This clonotype has a handful of counts. V is TRBV7-2 and J is TRBJ2-1; no firm D call. This CDR3 comprises 13 residues. V lost 6 bases, J lost 4 bases, and 10 bases lay in between. CDR1 is SGHTA, CDR2 FQGNSA, per germline. CDR3 sequence reads: CASSRDQYNEQFF. As DNA, the CDR3 is TGTGCCAGCAGTCGAGATCAGTACAATGAGCAGTTCTTC.

This clonotype came up a few times. V usage is TRBV12-3 or TRBV12-4 and J usage is TRBJ2-3; the match to TRBD1 covers 7 bases. This CDR3 is 13 amino acids long. The V and J ends lost 6 bases and 4 bases, in that order; junction bases with no gene match: 4. The CDR3 DNA is TGTGCCAGCAGAGGAACAGGGGCAGATACGCAGTATTTT. Protein sequence: CASRGTGADTQYF.

This clonotype has more than one count but fewer than ten. This sequence joins TRBV7-2 and TRBJ2-7; no clear D gene. Deletions cut 6 bases from V and 3 bases from J, with 6 bases between. The CDR3 runs 11 residues. Germline loops: CDR1 SGHTA, CDR2 FQGNSA. CDR3 protein: CASRSHYEQYF. In nucleotides, the CDR3 is TGTGCCAGCAGGAGCCACTACGAGCAGTACTTC.

This chain links TRBV12-3 or TRBV12-4 with TRBJ2-2; D is unresolved. The CDR3 extends over 14 amino acids. V shed 8 bases and J shed 1 base, with 11 bases lying between them. The CDR3 sequence is CASSWQRNTGELFF. CDR3 coding DNA: TGTGCCAGCTCCTGGCAGCGGAACACCGGGGAGCTGTTTTTT.

This clonotype was counted ten times or more. The chain has TRBV7-2 and TRBJ2-3; D may be TRBD1 or TRBD2 (5 bases each). The V end lost 5 bases, the J end lost 5 bases, and 11 bases lay between the germline ends. CDR1 is SGHTA and CDR2 is FQGNSA in the germline V gene. The CDR3 consists of 13 residues. CDR3 DNA sequence: TGTGCCAGCAGCCCTAGTGGGGGAGATACGCAGTATTTT. This encodes CASSPSGGDTQYF. Full variable domain (missing parts from reference TRBV7-2 and TRBJ2-3): GAGVSQSPSNKVTEKGKDVELRCDPISGHTALYWYRQSLGQGLEFLIYFQGNSAPDKSGLPSDRFSAERTGGSVSTLTIQRTQQEDSAVYLCASSPSGGDTQYFGPGTRLTVL.

V is TRBV28 and J is TRBJ2-5, with 11 bases aligning to TRBD2. V dropped 1 base and J dropped 3; count of bases not matched to a gene: 4. This CDR3 has 16 amino acids. The germline CDR1 and CDR2 sequences are MDHEN and SYDVKM. CDR3 bases: TGTGCCAGCAGTTTATCTCTAGCGGGAGGTGAAGAGACCCAGTACTTC. It translates to CASSLSLAGGEETQYF.

The sample holds a few counts of this clonotype. This sequence joins TRBV4-3 and TRBJ2-3, with 14 bases identical to TRBD2. The germline gives CDR1 LGHNA, CDR2 YSLEER. There are 16 residues in the CDR3. Unmatched junction bases numbered 5, after V lost 0 bases and J lost 9 bases. The CDR3 loop is CASSQDGLAGGSTQYF. CDR3 coding DNA: TGCGCCAGCAGCCAAGATGGACTAGCGGGGGGTAGCACGCAGTATTTT.

The chain employs TRBV18 and TRBJ2-1; TRBD1 matches at 8 bases. Trimming removed 0 bases from V and 4 bases from J; junction bases left unmatched: 8. This CDR3 spans 17 amino acids. Germline values: CDR1 KGHSH, CDR2 LQKENI. The DNA for the CDR3 is TGTGCCAGCTCACCACCGCCCGCGGACAGGGAATACAATGAGCAGTTCTTC. Protein product: CASSPPPADREYNEQFF.

This clonotype has only a few counts. This chain links TRBV5-5 with TRBJ1-5; TRBD1 is a possible D gene (5 bases). The CDR3 is made up of 15 amino acids. Trimming removed 0 bases from V and 1 base from J, with 8 bases in between. Per the germline V gene, CDR1 is SGHKS and CDR2 is YYEKEE (reference sequence). The CDR3 loop is CASSLEGPSNQPQHF. The CDR3 bases are TGTGCCAGCAGCTTGGAGGGACCCAGCAATCAGCCCCAGCATTTT.

This clonotype was detected a few times. J is TRBJ1-6 and V is TRBV11-3; D unresolved. Trimming removed 3 bases from V and 10 bases from J, with 10 bases in between. This CDR3 is 13 amino acids long. Germline CDR1 is SGHNT and CDR2 is YENEEA. CDR3 bases: TGTGCCAGCAGCTTGACACCGAAGTCACCCCTCCACTTT. It yields the protein CASSLTPKSPLHF.

The sample holds a few counts of this clonotype. This chain uses TRBV12-3 or TRBV12-4 with TRBJ2-2; 7 nucleotides align to TRBD1. CDR3 length: 15 residues. The trim removed 7 bases at V and 3 bases at J, leaving 8 bases unmatched. The CDR3 region is CASISSQGDTGELFF. The CDR3 bases are TGTGCCAGCATTAGTAGCCAGGGGGACACCGGGGAGCTGTTTTTT.

A few counts support this clonotype. The chain combines TRBV28 with TRBJ1-3; D gene unclear. Germline V CDR1 and CDR2: MDHEN, SYDVKM. This CDR3 comprises 16 residues. Trimming removed 7 bases from V and 0 bases from J, with 16 bases in between. CDR3 protein: CASTERSSLSGNTIYF. In DNA, the CDR3 is TGTGCCAGCACCGAGAGGAGTTCCCTCTCTGGAAACACCATATATTTT.

At least ten counts were recorded for this clonotype. CDR3 in DNA: TGTGCCACCAGTGATTTGCTGCGTGGTGAGCAGTTCTTC. Translated, it gives CATSDLLRGEQFF. V and J are TRBV24-1 and TRBJ2-1; unclear D gene. Looked up from germline, CDR1 is KGHDR and CDR2 is SFDVKD. V was shortened by 0 bases and J by 9 bases, with 8 bases between the two germline ends. This CDR3 is built from 13 residues.

CDR3: CASSNSGTATYEQYF. CDR3 in DNA: TGTGCCAGCAGTAACTCCGGGACGGCAACCTACGAGCAGTACTTC. This chain joins TRBV5-5 and TRBJ2-7; D tentatively fits TRBD1 or TRBD2 (5 bases each). Germline V gene data show CDR1 as SGHKS and CDR2 as YYEKEE (reference sequence). The CDR3 extends over 15 amino acids. V was shortened by 5 bases and J by 2 bases, with 17 bases between the two germline ends.